Shown below are 20 T cell receptor beta chains from a single sample sequenced in a study of blood T cell repertoires in COVID-19. TCRdb keeps only in-frame clones here, not all; method: immunoSEQ multiplex PCR. Among nearly 300,000 clones listed, just under 90% were seen once. Sequenced: PBMCs or T cells enriched from blood (not recorded which). These receptors were taken from a woman aged 45 to 65 who had been exposed to COVID-19.

The rearrangement links TRBV10-3 to TRBJ2-1, with 12 bases matching TRBD2. Germline V gene data show CDR1 as ENHRY and CDR2 as SYGVKD. V gave up 5 bases and J gave up 8 bases; unmatched junction bases: 10. There are 16 residues in the CDR3. The CDR3 region has the DNA TGTGCCATCAGTCCAACCGGGACTAGCGGGTACGATGAGCAGTTCTTC. Translating it yields CAISPTGTSGYDEQFF.

The genes are TRBV27 and TRBJ2-7; 9 bases line up with TRBD1. J lost 1 base, V lost 4 bases, and 5 bases had no gene match. Germline V gene sequence: CDR1 MNHEY, CDR2 SMNVEV (reference sequence). This CDR3 has 15 amino acids. This CDR3 reads CASSSDRGWSYEQYF. CDR3 coding DNA: TGTGCCAGCAGTTCAGACAGGGGGTGGTCCTACGAGCAGTACTTC.

The chain links TRBV5-8 to TRBJ2-4; weak D call: TRBD1 (6 bases). The CDR3 is made up of 13 amino acids. Germline assignment: CDR1 SGHTS and CDR2 YDEGEE. The germline V and J ends were trimmed by 4 bases and 11 bases, with 16 bases remaining between them. The CDR3 nucleotides read TGTGCCAGCAGCGCCGGTGACAGGACGGTTCAGTACTTC. Residues: CASSAGDRTVQYF.

This chain joins TRBV5-4 and TRBJ2-2; 12 bases fit TRBD2. The CDR3 length is 15 residues. CDR1 is SGHNT, CDR2 YYREEE, per germline (reference sequence). V gave up 2 bases and J gave up 7 bases; unmatched junction bases: 3. CDR3 DNA: TGTGCCAGCAGCTTCCTAGCGGGGGGGCGCGGGGAGCTGTTTTTT. Protein: CASSFLAGGRGELFF.

The chain is built from TRBV7-8 and TRBJ2-1, with TRBD2 matching 10 bases. Germline V CDR1 and CDR2: SGHVS, FQNEAQ. The V gene end was trimmed by 4 bases and the J gene end by 5 bases; junction bases not matched to a gene: 8. The CDR3 is made up of 16 amino acids. The CDR3 DNA reads TGTGCCAGCAGCTCCACCGGGACTAGCGCCAACAATGAGCAGTTCTTC. Translation gives CASSSTGTSANNEQFF.

Only one count was recorded for this clone. V gene TRBV11-2 combines with J gene TRBJ2-5; D is perhaps TRBD1 (6 bases). This CDR3 is 14 amino acids long. V was shortened by 5 bases and J by 2 bases, with 12 bases between the two germline ends. Germline CDR1 reads SGHAT; CDR2 reads FQNNGV. The chain's CDR3 is CASSLPGQQETQYF. CDR3 sequence (DNA): TGTGCCAGCAGCCTCCCGGGACAACAAGAGACCCAGTACTTC.

The rearrangement joins TRBV5-8 to TRBJ2-5; possible D gene TRBD2, 6 bases. The CDR3 is made up of 14 amino acids. Trimming took 0 bases from V and 4 from J, leaving 10 bases between them. The germline CDR1 and CDR2 sequences are SGHTS and YDEGEE. The CDR3: CASSLVGGVETQYF. The CDR3 region has the DNA TGTGCCAGCAGCTTGGTCGGGGGAGTAGAGACCCAGTACTTC.

V gene TRBV7-2 combines with J gene TRBJ2-6; D unclear. Germline values: CDR1 SGHTA, CDR2 FQGNSA. The CDR3 has 14 residues. V was trimmed by 4 bases and J by 3 bases, leaving 7 bases between them. The CDR3 nucleotides read TGTGCCAGCAGCTCCAGCGTTGGGGCCAACGTCCTGACTTTC. Its protein is CASSSSVGANVLTF.

The chain is built from TRBV7-2 and TRBJ1-2, with a weak D call TRBD1 (6 bases). The V end was cut by 5 bases, the J end by 4 bases, with 17 bases between. The CDR3 has 15 residues. In germline, CDR1 is SGHTA, CDR2 FQGNSA. CDR3 in amino acids: CASSPRGGEAYGYTF. CDR3 sequence (DNA): TGTGCCAGCAGCCCCCGAGGGGGGGAGGCCTATGGCTACACCTTC. Drawing the rest from reference TRBV7-2 and TRBJ1-2, the complete variable domain is GAGVSQSPSNKVTEKGKDVELRCDPISGHTALYWYRQSLGQGLEFLIYFQGNSAPDKSGLPSDRFSAERTGGSVSTLTIQRTQQEDSAVYLCASSPRGGEAYGYTFGSGTRLTVV.

The chain employs TRBV2 and TRBJ1-2; 8 bases align to TRBD1. Per germline, CDR1 SNHLY and CDR2 FYNNEI. The CDR3 sequence is 13 residues long. V dropped 10 bases and J dropped 8; count of bases not matched to a gene: 12. The CDR3, as DNA: TGTGCCATTATGGACAGGGCCCGCCGGGGCTACACCTTC. This sequence encodes CAIMDRARRGYTF.

This clone has a single count. This rearrangement joins TRBV11-2 to TRBJ2-5; 8 nucleotides agree with TRBD2. This CDR3 comprises 15 residues. V dropped 5 bases and J dropped 4; count of bases not matched to a gene: 9. Germline-derived CDR1 and CDR2 are SGHAT and FQNNGV. The CDR3 region has the DNA TGTGCCAGCAGCGAAGAAGCGGGGGTTTTAGAGACCCAGTACTTC. This encodes CASSEEAGVLETQYF.

The V and J genes are TRBV3-1 (or the pseudogene TRBV3-2) and TRBJ2-5, with TRBD2 as a possible D gene (6 bases). The CDR3 has 14 residues. From germline, CDR1 is LGHDT and CDR2 YNNKEL (reference sequence). Trimming cost V 1 base and J 4 bases, with 10 bases left between them. The CDR3 bases are TGTGCCAGCAGCCAAGGGAATAGCGGAGAGACCCAGTACTTC. This encodes CASSQGNSGETQYF.

The rearrangement links TRBV27 to TRBJ2-7; tentatively, D is TRBD2 (6 bases). Deletions cut 7 bases from V and 1 base from J, with 14 bases between. The CDR3 sequence is 14 residues long. CDR1 and CDR2 from the germline V gene are MNHEY and SMNVEV (reference sequence). CDR3 sequence (DNA): TGTGCCAGCACCGACGTGGGGGGATCCTACGAGCAGTACTTC. Amino acids: CASTDVGGSYEQYF.

This clone was seen only once. The V call is TRBV13, the J call TRBJ2-7; TRBD1 aligns across 7 bases. Germline V gives CDR1 PRHDT, CDR2 FYEKMQ (reference sequence). The junction had 8 bases not matched to a gene; V was cut back by 4 bases and J by 2 bases. This CDR3 comprises 15 residues. CDR3 sequence: CASSSVTGQTYEQYF. The DNA for the CDR3 is TGTGCCAGCAGCTCGGTTACGGGACAGACCTACGAGCAGTACTTC.

This chain connects TRBV3-1 (or the pseudogene TRBV3-2) to TRBJ2-3, with 12 bases matching TRBD2. Unmatched junction bases numbered 2, after V lost 1 base and J lost 3 bases. The germline V gene encodes CDR1 LGHDT and CDR2 YNNKEL (reference sequence). CDR3 length equals 16 residues. Here the CDR3 DNA reads TGTGCCAGCAGCCAAGCGCTAGCGGGGGGGACAGATACGCAGTATTTT. Translating it yields CASSQALAGGTDTQYF.

The rearrangement joins TRBV5-8 to TRBJ1-6, with TRBD1 matching over 9 bases. This CDR3 has 15 amino acids. The V and J ends lost 2 bases and 6 bases, in that order; junction bases with no gene match: 3. CDR1 is SGHTS, CDR2 YDEGEE, per germline. For the CDR3, the DNA is TGTGCCAGCAGCTTACAGGGGGCAGGTAATTCACCCCTCCACTTT. Translating gives CASSLQGAGNSPLHF.

CDR3 nucleotide sequence: TGCGCCAGCAGCTTGACAGGGGCGGACTATGGCTACACCTTC. This sequence encodes CASSLTGADYGYTF. The V call is TRBV5-1, the J call TRBJ1-2; 7 nucleotides align to TRBD1. With 1 base clipped from V and 3 bases from J, the junction kept 3 bases outside the gene matches. The V gene's germline CDR1 is SGHRS and CDR2 YFSETQ. There are 14 residues in the CDR3. The whole variable domain, remainder taken from reference TRBV5-1 and TRBJ1-2, is KAGVTQTPRYLIKTRGQQVTLSCSPISGHRSVSWYQQTPGQGLQFLFEYFSETQRNKGNFPGRFSGRQFSNSRSEMNVSTLELGDSALYLCASSLTGADYGYTFGSGTRLTVV.

The rearrangement uses TRBV2 and TRBJ2-6, with TRBD2 matching 7 bases. Losses at the gene ends were 11 bases for V and 1 base for J; bases not matched to a gene: 5. This CDR3 comprises 14 residues. Germline values: CDR1 SNHLY, CDR2 FYNNEI. The CDR3 nucleotides are TGTGCCCGGGGGGAGCTTTCTGGGGCCAACGTCCTGACTTTC. Its translation: CARGELSGANVLTF.

The chain combines TRBV25-1 with TRBJ1-5; 11 bases match TRBD1. The germline gives CDR1 MGHDK, CDR2 SYGVNS. The length of the CDR3 is 16 residues. After removal of 7 bases from V and 4 bases from J, the junction contained 9 bases not matched to a gene. As DNA, the CDR3 is TGTGCCAGCAATTGGGGAGGGACAGGGGGAAATCAGCCCCAGCATTTT. Its protein product is CASNWGGTGGNQPQHF.

The rearrangement joins TRBV19 to TRBJ1-6; 7 nucleotides match TRBD1. Germline V CDR1 and CDR2: LNHDA, SQIVND (reference sequence). V trimming: 1 base; J trimming: 10 bases; junction bases outside the gene matches: 4. This CDR3 spans 14 amino acids. CDR3 coding DNA: TGTGCCAGTAGTATAGGGGACAGAGCATCACCCCTCCACTTT. Residues: CASSIGDRASPLHF.